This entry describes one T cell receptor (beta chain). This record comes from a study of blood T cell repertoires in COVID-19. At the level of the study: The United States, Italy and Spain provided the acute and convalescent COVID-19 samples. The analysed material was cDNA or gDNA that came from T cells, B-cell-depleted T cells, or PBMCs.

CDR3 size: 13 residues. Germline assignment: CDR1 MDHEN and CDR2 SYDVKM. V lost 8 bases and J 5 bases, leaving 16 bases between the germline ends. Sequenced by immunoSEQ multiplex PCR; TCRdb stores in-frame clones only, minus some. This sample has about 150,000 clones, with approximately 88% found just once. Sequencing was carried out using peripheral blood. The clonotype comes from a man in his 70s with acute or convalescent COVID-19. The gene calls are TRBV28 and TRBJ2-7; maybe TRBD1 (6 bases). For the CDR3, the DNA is TGTGCCAGCCTAGGACAGTCTAGGGACGAGCAGTACTTC. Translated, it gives CASLGQSRDEQYF.